This entry lists 10 T cell receptor beta chains sequenced from one sample in a study of PD-1 blockade in classical Hodgkin lymphoma. All patients relapsed after autologous stem cell transplantation, and brentuximab vedotin exposure varied. Method: immunoSEQ multiplex PCR; TCRdb's copy keeps in-frame clones and lacks some. Of about 24,000 clones in the sample, 70% to 80% were seen once. This sample comprised peripheral blood mononuclear cells (PBMCs), obtained at baseline. The receptor source for this set is a human donor with classical Hodgkin lymphoma.

This chain uses TRBV28 with TRBJ1-5; D call uncertain. There are 15 residues in the CDR3. CDR1 is MDHEN, CDR2 SYDVKM, per germline. The V end was cut by 6 bases, the J end by 4 bases, with 16 bases between. The CDR3 bases are TGTGCCAGCAGCCCTTTAGGGCTCCTGAATCAGCCCCAGCATTTT. As protein: CASSPLGLLNQPQHF.

The CDR3 reads CASSPSGGGYNEQFF. CDR3 DNA: TGTGCCAGCAGCCCTAGCGGGGGCGGATACAATGAGCAGTTCTTC. The gene calls are TRBV11-2 and TRBJ2-1; 10 bases map to TRBD2. This CDR3 is built from 15 residues. Germline values: CDR1 SGHAT, CDR2 FQNNGV. Trimming took 5 bases from V and 4 from J; bases not matched to a gene: 5.

The rearrangement links TRBV4-2 to TRBJ1-4; D might be TRBD1 (5 bases). This CDR3 contains 15 residues. CDR1 is LGHNA and CDR2 is YNFKEQ in the germline V gene. Trimming removed 4 bases at V and 8 bases at J, with 17 bases between. For the CDR3, the DNA is TGTGCCAGCAGCCCCGACGGCAGGGCTGGAGAAAAACTGTTTTTT. Translating gives CASSPDGRAGEKLFF.

This chain joins TRBV7-9 and TRBJ1-2; tentatively, D is TRBD1 (6 bases). This CDR3 has 15 amino acids. Trimming removed 1 base at V and 4 bases at J, with 13 bases between. The germline gives CDR1 SEHNR, CDR2 FQNEAQ (reference sequence). The chain's CDR3 is CASSLDIGTPYGYTF. For the CDR3, the DNA is TGTGCCAGCAGCTTAGACATCGGGACACCCTATGGCTACACCTTC.

The chain carries TRBV5-5 and TRBJ1-3; D is perhaps TRBD1 (6 bases). V lost 2 bases and J 2 bases, leaving 8 bases between the germline ends. This CDR3 is built from 14 residues. Germline V gene lookup returns CDR1 SGHKS and CDR2 YYEKEE (reference sequence). The CDR3, as DNA: TGTGCCAGCAGCTTAACAGGGCCTGGAAACACCATATATTTT. Translation gives CASSLTGPGNTIYF. Filled out from reference TRBV5-5 and TRBJ1-3, the complete variable domain reads DAGVTQSPTHLIKTRGQQVTLRCSPISGHKSVSWYQQVLGQGPQFIFQYYEKEERGRGNFPDRFSARQFPNYSSELNVNALLLGDSALYLCASSLTGPGNTIYFGEGSWLTVV.

The chain links TRBV7-6 to TRBJ2-1; 9 bases agree with TRBD1. The V gene end was trimmed by 5 bases and the J gene end by 9 bases; junction bases not matched to a gene: 11. CDR3 length equals 15 residues. Per the germline V gene, CDR1 is SGHVS and CDR2 is FNYEAQ. CDR3 sequence reads: CASSPLSGQGTEQFF. Here the CDR3 DNA reads TGTGCCAGCAGCCCTCTCTCTGGACAGGGGACTGAGCAGTTCTTC.

The gene calls are TRBV15 and TRBJ1-5; D is uncertain. The CDR3 is made up of 15 amino acids. V gave up 4 bases and J gave up 3 bases, with 13 bases separating them. CDR1 is LNHNV and CDR2 is YYDKDF in the germline V gene (reference sequence). The CDR3 DNA is TGTGCCACCAGCATCTACACTAGTGTCAATCAGCCCCAGCATTTT. This translates into CATSIYTSVNQPQHF.

The chain combines TRBV18 with TRBJ2-5; possibly TRBD1 for D (6 bases). Between the trimmed V and J ends, which lost 1 base and 4 bases, there was a span of 16 bases. The CDR3 loop spans 16 amino acids. Germline CDR1 KGHSH, CDR2 LQKENI. The DNA of the CDR3 is TGTGCCAGCTCACCACGCTGGTCAGGGGCGGGAGAGACCCAGTACTTC. Protein sequence: CASSPRWSGAGETQYF.

The chain employs TRBV2 and TRBJ2-6, with TRBD1 matching 8 bases. V gave up 6 bases and J gave up 2 bases; unmatched junction bases: 6. This CDR3 region has 16 residues. Looked up from germline, CDR1 is SNHLY and CDR2 is FYNNEI. CDR3 amino acids: CASSRDRLTGANVLTF. The CDR3 nucleotides read TGTGCCAGCAGCCGGGACAGGTTGACTGGGGCCAACGTCCTGACTTTC.

V usage is TRBV6-5 and J usage is TRBJ2-1; D is possibly TRBD2 (5 bases). The CDR3 spans 14 residues. CDR1 and CDR2 from the germline V gene are MNHEY and SVGAGI. V lost 0 bases, J lost 2 bases, and 5 bases lay in between. The chain's CDR3 is CASSYSGTYNEQFF. In DNA, the CDR3 is TGTGCCAGCAGTTACTCCGGGACCTACAATGAGCAGTTCTTC.